This TCR beta chain was captured by sequencing in a study of blood T cell repertoires in COVID-19. Study-level background: COVID-19 samples from acute and convalescent phases originated in the United States, Italy and Spain.

The assay was immunoSEQ multiplex PCR, and TCRdb's table has in-frame clones only and misses some. The table has 15,000 to 20,000 clones, 82% seen once. This clone was counted once. The V gene end was trimmed by 7 bases and the J gene end by 0 bases; junction bases not matched to a gene: 10. The CDR3 runs to 18 residues. Germline V CDR1 and CDR2: SGHTS, YDEGEE. The V call is TRBV5-8, the J call TRBJ2-2, with TRBD2 identical over 12 bases. This clonotype originated in a human donor in a cohort sampled during active COVID-19. Sequenced sample: peripheral blood. In nucleotides, the CDR3 is TGTGCCAGCTCTATGCGACTAGCGGGAGACCCGAACACCGGGGAGCTGTTTTTT. Its protein product is CASSMRLAGDPNTGELFF.